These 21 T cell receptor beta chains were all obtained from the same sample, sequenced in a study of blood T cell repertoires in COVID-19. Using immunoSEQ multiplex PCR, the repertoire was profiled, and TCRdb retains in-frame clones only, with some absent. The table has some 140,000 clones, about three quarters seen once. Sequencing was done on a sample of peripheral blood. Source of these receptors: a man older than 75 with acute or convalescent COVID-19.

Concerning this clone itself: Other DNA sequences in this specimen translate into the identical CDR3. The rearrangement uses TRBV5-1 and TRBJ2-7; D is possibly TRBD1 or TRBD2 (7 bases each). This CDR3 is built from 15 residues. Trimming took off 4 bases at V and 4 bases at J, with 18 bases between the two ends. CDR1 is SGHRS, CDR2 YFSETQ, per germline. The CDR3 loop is CASSLGGTASYEQYF. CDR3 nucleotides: TGCGCCAGCAGCCTGGGGGGGACAGCCTCATACGAGCAGTACTTC.

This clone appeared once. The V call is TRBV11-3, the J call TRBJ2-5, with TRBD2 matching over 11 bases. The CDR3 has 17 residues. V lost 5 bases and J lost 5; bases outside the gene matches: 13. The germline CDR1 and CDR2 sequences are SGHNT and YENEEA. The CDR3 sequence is CASSRRTGLAVAETQYF. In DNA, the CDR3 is TGTGCCAGCAGCAGACGAACGGGACTAGCGGTAGCGGAGACCCAGTACTTC. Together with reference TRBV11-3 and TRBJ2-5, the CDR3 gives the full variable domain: EAGVVQSPRYKIIEKKQPVAFWCNPISGHNTLYWYLQNLGQGPELLIRYENEEAVDDSQLPKDRFSAERLKGVDSTLKIQPAELGDSAVYLCASSRRTGLAVAETQYFGPGTRLLVL.

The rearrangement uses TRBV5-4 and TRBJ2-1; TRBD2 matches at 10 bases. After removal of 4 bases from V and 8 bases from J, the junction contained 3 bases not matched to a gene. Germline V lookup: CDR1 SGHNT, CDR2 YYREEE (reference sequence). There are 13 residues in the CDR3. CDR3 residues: CASSGLAGDEQFF. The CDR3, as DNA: TGTGCCAGCAGCGGCCTAGCGGGGGATGAGCAGTTCTTC.

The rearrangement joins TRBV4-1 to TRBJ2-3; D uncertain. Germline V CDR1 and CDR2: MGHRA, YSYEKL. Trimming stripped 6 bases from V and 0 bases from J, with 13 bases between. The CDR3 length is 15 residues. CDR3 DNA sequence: TGCGCCAGCAGACCCACCGCGACAAGCACAGATACGCAGTATTTT. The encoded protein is CASRPTATSTDTQYF.

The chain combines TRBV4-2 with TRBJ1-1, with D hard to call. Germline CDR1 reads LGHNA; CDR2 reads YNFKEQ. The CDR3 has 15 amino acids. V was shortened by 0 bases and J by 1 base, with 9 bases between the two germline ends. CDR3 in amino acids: CASSQEWASNTEAFF. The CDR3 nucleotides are TGTGCCAGCAGCCAAGAATGGGCATCGAACACTGAAGCTTTCTTT.

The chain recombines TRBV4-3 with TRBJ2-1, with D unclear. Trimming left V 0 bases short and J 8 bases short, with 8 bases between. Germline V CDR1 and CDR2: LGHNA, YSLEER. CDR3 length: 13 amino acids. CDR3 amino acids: CASSQDYSDEQFF. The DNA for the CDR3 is TGCGCCAGCAGCCAAGACTACAGTGATGAGCAGTTCTTC.

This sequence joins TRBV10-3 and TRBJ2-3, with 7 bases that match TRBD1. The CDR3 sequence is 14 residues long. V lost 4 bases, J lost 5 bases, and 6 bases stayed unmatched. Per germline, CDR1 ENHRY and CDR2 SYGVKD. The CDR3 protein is CAISGRGQGDTQYF. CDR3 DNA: TGTGCCATCAGTGGAAGGGGGCAAGGAGATACGCAGTATTTT.

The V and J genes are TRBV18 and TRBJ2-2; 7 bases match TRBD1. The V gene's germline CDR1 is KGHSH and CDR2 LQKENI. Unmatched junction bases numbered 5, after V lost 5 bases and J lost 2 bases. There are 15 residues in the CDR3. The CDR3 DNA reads TGTGCCAGCTCATCAGGACAGGACAACACCGGGGAGCTGTTTTTT. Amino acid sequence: CASSSGQDNTGELFF.

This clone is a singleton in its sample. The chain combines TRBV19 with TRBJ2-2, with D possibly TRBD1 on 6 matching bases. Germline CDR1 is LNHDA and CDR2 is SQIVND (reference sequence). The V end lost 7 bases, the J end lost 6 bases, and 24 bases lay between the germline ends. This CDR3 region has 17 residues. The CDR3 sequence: CASTSTGIRVGAGELFF. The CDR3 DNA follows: TGTGCCAGTACCTCTACAGGGATTCGAGTTGGCGCCGGGGAGCTGTTTTTT.

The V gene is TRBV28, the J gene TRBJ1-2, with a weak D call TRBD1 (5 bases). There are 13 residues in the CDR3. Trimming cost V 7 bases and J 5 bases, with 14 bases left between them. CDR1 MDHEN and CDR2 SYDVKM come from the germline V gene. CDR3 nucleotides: TGTGCCAGCACTCCTTGGCAGGGTTATGGCTACACCTTC. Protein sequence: CASTPWQGYGYTF.

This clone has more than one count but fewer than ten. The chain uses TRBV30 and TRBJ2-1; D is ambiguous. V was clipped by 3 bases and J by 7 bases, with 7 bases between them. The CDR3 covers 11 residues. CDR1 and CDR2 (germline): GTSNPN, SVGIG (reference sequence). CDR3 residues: CAWRALNEQFF. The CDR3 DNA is TGTGCCTGGAGGGCTTTAAATGAGCAGTTCTTC. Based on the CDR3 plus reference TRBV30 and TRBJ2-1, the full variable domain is SQTIHQWPATLVQPVGSPLSLECTVEGTSNPNLYWYRQAAGRGLQLLFYSVGIGQISSEVPQNLSASRPQDRQFILSSKKLLLSDSGFYLCAWRALNEQFFGPGTRLTVL.

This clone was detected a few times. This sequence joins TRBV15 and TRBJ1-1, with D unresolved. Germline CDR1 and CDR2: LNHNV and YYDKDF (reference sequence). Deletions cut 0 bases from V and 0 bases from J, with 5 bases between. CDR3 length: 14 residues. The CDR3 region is CATSRDRVNTEAFF. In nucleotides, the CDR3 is TGTGCCACCAGCAGAGATCGGGTGAACACTGAAGCTTTCTTT.

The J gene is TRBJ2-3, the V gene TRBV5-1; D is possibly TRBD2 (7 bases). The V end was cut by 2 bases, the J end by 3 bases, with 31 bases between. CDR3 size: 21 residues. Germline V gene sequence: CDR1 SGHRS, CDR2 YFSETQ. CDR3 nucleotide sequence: TGCGCCAGCAGCTTTACTCCCCTGAGGGCGGGGGCCCCCGAAAGTACAGATACGCAGTATTTT. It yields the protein CASSFTPLRAGAPESTDTQYF. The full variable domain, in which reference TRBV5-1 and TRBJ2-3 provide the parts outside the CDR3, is KAGVTQTPRYLIKTRGQQVTLSCSPISGHRSVSWYQQTPGQGLQFLFEYFSETQRNKGNFPGRFSGRQFSNSRSEMNVSTLELGDSALYLCASSFTPLRAGAPESTDTQYFGPGTRLTVL.

CDR3 sequence: CASRRDMPTQYF. The DNA for the CDR3 is TGTGCCAGCAGGAGGGATATGCCCACCCAGTACTTC. The chain uses TRBV7-2 and TRBJ2-5; tentatively, D is TRBD2 (5 bases). This CDR3 contains 12 residues. Trimming removed 6 bases from V and 8 bases from J, with 13 bases in between. CDR1 and CDR2 from the germline V gene are SGHTA and FQGNSA.

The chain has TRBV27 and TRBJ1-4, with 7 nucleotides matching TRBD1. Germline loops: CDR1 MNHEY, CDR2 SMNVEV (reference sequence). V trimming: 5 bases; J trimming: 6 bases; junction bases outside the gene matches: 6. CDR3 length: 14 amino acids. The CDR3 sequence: CASSRRGQYEKLFF. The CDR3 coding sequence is TGTGCCAGCAGTCGAAGGGGACAGTATGAAAAACTGTTTTTT. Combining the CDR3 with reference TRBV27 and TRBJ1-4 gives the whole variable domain EAQVTQNPRYLITVTGKKLTVTCSQNMNHEYMSWYRQDPGLGLRQIYYSMNVEVTDKGDVPEGYKVSRKEKRNFPLILESPSPNQTSLYFCASSRRGQYEKLFFGSGTQLSVL.

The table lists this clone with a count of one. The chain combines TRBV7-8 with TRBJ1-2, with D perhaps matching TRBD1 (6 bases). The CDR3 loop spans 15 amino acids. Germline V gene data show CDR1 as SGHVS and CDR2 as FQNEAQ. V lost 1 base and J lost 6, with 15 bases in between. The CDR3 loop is CASSLGLAGVNGYTF. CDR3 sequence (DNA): TGTGCCAGCAGCTTAGGCCTGGCAGGGGTTAATGGCTACACCTTC.

The CDR3 sequence: CATRRTERNTEAFF. Written as DNA, the CDR3 is TGTGCCACCAGACGGACAGAAAGGAACACTGAAGCTTTCTTT. This chain joins TRBV10-3 and TRBJ1-1; tentatively, D is TRBD1 (6 bases). The CDR3 runs 14 residues. Looked up from germline, CDR1 is ENHRY and CDR2 is SYGVKD. V was clipped by 10 bases and J by 1 base, with 16 bases between them.

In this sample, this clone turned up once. CDR3 DNA: TGTGCCAGCAGCTCGAGTCGGACAGGGGATACGCAGTATTTT. It specifies CASSSSRTGDTQYF. The chain carries TRBV5-4 and TRBJ2-3, with TRBD1 matching over 8 bases. This CDR3 is built from 14 residues. The germline V gene has CDR1 SGHNT and CDR2 YYREEE (reference sequence). V trimming: 3 bases; J trimming: 6 bases; junction bases outside the gene matches: 6. Together with reference TRBV5-4 and TRBJ2-3, the CDR3 gives the full variable domain: ETGVTQSPTHLIKTRGQQVTLRCSSQSGHNTVSWYQQALGQGPQFIFQYYREEENGRGNFPPRFSGLQFPNYSSELNVNALELDDSALYLCASSSSRTGDTQYFGPGTRLTVL.

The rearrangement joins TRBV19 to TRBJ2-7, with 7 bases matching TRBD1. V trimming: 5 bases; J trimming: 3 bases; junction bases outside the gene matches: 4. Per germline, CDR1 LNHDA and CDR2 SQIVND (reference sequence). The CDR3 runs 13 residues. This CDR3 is CASSSGQVYEQYF. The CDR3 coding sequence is TGTGCCAGTAGTTCCGGACAGGTCTACGAGCAGTACTTC.

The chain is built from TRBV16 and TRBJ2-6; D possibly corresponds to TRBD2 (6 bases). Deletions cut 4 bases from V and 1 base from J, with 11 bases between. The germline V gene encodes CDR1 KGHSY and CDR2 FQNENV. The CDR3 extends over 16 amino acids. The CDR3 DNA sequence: TGTGCCAGCAGCCCCGGAGGGATGTCTGGGGCCAACGTCCTGACTTTC. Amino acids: CASSPGGMSGANVLTF. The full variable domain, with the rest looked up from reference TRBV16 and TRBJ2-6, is GEEVAQTPKHLVRGEGQKAKLYCAPIKGHSYVFWYQQVLKNEFKFLISFQNENVFDETGMPKERFSAKCLPNSPCSLEIQATKLEDSAVYFCASSPGGMSGANVLTFGAGSRLTVL.

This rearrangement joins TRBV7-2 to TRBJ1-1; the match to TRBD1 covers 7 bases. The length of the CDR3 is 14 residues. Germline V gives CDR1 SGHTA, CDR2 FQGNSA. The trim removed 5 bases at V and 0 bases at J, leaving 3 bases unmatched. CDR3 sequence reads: CASSRDSLNTEAFF. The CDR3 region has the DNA TGTGCCAGCAGCCGGGACAGTTTGAACACTGAAGCTTTCTTT.